The clone carrying this T cell receptor beta chain was picked up a small number of times. The sample comes from a study of cytomegalovirus exposure and HLA in healthy donors. For the donor in question, CMV serostatus went unrecorded. Germline-derived CDR1 and CDR2 are MNHNY and SVGAGI (reference sequence). The V and J ends lost 0 bases and 0 bases respectively, with 5 bases between them. The length of the CDR3 is 14 residues. The PCR was carried out with 60 Vbeta primers and 13 Jbeta primers. Sequencing used immunoSEQ multiplex PCR; TCRdb keeps in-frame clones, though not all of them. This table holds 100,000 to 150,000 clones, about three quarters found once.

The sequence was obtained from a human donor in good health. Specimen: PBMCs. This chain uses TRBV6-6 with TRBJ1-1; D ambiguous. Here the CDR3 reads CASSYSNMNTEAFF. In DNA, the CDR3 is TGTGCCAGCAGTTACTCTAACATGAACACTGAAGCTTTCTTT.